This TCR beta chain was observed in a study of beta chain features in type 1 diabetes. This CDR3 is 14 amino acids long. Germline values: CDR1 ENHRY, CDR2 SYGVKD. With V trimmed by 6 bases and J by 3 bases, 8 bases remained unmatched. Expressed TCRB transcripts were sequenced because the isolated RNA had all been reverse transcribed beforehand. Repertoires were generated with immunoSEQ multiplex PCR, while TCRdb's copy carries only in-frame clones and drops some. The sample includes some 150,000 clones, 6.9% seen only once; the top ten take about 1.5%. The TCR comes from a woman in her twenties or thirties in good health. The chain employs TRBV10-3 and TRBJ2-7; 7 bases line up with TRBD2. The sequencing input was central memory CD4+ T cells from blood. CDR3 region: CAIRSSGRDYEQYF. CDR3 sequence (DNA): TGTGCCATCAGATCTAGCGGCAGGGACTACGAGCAGTACTTC.